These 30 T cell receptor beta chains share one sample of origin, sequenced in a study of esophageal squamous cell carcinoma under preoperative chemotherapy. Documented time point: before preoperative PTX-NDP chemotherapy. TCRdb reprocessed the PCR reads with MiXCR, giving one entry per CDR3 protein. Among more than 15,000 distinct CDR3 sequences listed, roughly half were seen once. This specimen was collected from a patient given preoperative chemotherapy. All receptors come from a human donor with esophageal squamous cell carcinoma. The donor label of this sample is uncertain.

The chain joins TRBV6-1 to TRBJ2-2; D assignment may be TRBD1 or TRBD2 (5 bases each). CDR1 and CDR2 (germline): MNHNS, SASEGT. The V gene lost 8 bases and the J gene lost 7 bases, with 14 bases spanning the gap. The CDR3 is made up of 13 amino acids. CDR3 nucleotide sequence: TGTGCCAGCGGGGCTGACCGGGGCGGGGAGCTGTTTTTT. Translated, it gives CASGADRGGELFF.

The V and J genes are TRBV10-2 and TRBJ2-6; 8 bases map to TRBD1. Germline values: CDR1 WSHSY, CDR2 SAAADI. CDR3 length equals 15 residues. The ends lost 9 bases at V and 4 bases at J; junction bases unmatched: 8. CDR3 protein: CASSDRASGANVLTF. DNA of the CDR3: TGCGCCAGTTCGGACAGGGCATCAGGGGCCAACGTCCTGACTTTC.

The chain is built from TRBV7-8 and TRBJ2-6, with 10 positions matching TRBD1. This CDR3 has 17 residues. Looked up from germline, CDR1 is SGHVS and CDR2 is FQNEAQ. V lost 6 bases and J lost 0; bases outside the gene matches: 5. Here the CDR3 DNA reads TGTGCCAGCAGACAGGACAGGGGGAGCTCTGGGGCCAACGTCCTGACTTTC. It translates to CASRQDRGSSGANVLTF. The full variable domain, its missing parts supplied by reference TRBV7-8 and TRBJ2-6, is GAGVSQSPRYKVAKRGQDVALRCDPISGHVSLFWYQQALGQGPEFLTYFQNEAQLDKSGLPSDRFFAERPEGSVSTLKIQRTQQEDSAVYLCASRQDRGSSGANVLTFGAGSRLTVL.

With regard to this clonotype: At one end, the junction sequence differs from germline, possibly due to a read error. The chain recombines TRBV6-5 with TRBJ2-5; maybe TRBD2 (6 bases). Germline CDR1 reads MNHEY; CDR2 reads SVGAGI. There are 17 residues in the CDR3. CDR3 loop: CAGSSSSGAAGQETWYF. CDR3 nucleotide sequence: TGTGCCGGCAGTTCCTCGAGCGGTGCTGCGGGGCAAGAGACCTGGTATTTC.

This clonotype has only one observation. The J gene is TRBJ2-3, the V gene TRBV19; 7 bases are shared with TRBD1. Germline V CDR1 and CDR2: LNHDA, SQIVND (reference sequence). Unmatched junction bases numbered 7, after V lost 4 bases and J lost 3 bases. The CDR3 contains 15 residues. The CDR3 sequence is CASSNPGRGTDTQYF. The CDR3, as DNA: TGTGCCAGTAGTAACCCCGGCAGGGGGACAGATACGCAGTATTTT.

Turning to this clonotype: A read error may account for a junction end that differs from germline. In DNA, the CDR3 is TGTGCCAGCAGCTTAACCAGCGGTTACCAAGAGTCCCGGCTCTTC. This sequence encodes CASSLTSGYQESRLF. The chain recombines TRBV7-8 with TRBJ2-5, with D tentatively TRBD2 (5 bases). The CDR3 has 15 amino acids. Germline loops: CDR1 SGHVS, CDR2 FQNEAQ.

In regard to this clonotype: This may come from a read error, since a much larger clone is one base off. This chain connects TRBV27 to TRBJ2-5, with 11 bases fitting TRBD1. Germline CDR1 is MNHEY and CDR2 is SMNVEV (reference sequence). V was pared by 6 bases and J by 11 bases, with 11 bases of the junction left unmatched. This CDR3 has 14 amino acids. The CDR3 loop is CASRWDRGSNEQYF. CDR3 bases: TGTGCCAGCAGGTGGGACAGGGGGAGCAATGAGCAGTACTTC.

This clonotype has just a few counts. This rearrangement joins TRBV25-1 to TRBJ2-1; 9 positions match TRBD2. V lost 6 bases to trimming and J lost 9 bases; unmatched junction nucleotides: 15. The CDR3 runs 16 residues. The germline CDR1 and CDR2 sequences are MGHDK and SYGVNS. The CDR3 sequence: CASSVAGVVKVGEQFF. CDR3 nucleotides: TGTGCCAGCAGCGTAGCGGGAGTTGTTAAAGTCGGTGAGCAGTTCTTC.

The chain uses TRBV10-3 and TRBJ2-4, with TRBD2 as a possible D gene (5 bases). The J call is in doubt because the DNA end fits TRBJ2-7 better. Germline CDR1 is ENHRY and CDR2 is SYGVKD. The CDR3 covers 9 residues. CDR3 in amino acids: CAAGYEQYF. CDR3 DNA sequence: TGTGCTGCGGGCTACGAGCAGTACTTC.

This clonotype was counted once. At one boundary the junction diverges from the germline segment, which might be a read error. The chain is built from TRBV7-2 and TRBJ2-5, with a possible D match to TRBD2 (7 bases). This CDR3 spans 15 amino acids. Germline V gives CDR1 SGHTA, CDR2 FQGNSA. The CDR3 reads CAAGHGGRDKDTQYF. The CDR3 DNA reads TGTGCCGCGGGGCACGGGGGGCGTGACAAAGACACCCAGTACTTC.

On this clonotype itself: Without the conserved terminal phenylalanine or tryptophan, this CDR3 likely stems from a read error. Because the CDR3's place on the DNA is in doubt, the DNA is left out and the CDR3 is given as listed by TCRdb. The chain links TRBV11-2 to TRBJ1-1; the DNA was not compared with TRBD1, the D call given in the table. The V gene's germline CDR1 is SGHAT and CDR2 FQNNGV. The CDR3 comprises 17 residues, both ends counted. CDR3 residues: CASSLTAATGVSSSSGQ.

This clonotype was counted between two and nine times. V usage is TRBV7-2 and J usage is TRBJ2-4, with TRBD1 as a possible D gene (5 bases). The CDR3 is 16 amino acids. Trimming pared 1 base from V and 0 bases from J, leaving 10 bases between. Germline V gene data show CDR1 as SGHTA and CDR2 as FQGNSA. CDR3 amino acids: CASSLVVGLAKNIQYF. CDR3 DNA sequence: TGTGCCAGCAGCTTAGTGGTGGGGCTAGCCAAAAACATTCAGTACTTC.

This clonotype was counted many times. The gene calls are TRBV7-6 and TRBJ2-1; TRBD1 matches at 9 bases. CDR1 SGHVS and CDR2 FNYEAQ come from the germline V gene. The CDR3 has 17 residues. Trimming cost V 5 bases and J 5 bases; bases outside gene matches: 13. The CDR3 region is CASSPWGQGQSNNEQFF. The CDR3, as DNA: TGTGCCAGCAGCCCTTGGGGACAGGGACAGAGCAACAATGAGCAGTTCTTC.

The CDR3 DNA is TGTGCCAGTAGTGGAACTAGCGGGAGTGTCGCAGATACGCAGTATTTT. Protein: CASSGTSGSVADTQYF. The V gene is TRBV19, the J gene TRBJ2-3, with 11 nucleotides matching TRBD2. V gave up 5 bases and J gave up 4 bases; unmatched junction bases: 8. Looked up from germline, CDR1 is LNHDA and CDR2 is SQIVND (reference sequence). CDR3 length equals 16 residues.

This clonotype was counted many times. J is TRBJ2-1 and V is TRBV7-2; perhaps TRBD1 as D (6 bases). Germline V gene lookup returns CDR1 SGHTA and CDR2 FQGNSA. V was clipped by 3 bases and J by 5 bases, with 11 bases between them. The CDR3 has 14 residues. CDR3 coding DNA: TGTGCCAGCAGCTTGTCGTACAGGGACAATGAGCAGTTCTTC. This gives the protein CASSLSYRDNEQFF.

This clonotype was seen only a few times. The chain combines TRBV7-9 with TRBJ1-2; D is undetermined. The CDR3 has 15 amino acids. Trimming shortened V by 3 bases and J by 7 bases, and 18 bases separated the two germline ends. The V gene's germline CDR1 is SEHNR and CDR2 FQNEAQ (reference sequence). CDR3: CASSFLHSESPGYTF. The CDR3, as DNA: TGTGCCAGCAGCTTTCTGCACAGCGAGTCCCCTGGCTACACCTTC.

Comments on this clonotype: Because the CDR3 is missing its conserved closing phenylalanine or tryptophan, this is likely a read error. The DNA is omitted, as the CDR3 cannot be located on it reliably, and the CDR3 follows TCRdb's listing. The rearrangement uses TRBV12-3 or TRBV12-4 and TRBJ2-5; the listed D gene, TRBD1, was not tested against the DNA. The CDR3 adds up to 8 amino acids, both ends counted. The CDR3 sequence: CASSSRAH.

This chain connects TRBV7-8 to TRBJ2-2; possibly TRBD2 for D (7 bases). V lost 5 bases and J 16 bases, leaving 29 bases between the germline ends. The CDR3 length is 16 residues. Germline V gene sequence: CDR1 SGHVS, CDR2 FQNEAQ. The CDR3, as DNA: TGTGCCAGCAGCCGCCTAGGGGGGGCAAACACAGAGACGCAGTTTTTT. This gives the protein CASSRLGGANTETQFF.

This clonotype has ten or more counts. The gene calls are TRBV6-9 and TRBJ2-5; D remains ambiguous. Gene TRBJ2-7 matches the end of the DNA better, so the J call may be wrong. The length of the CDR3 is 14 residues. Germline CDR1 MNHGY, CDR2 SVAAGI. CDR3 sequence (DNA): TGTGCCAGCAGTCGCCCGGACGGAATGGCCGAGCAGTACTTC. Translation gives CASSRPDGMAEQYF.

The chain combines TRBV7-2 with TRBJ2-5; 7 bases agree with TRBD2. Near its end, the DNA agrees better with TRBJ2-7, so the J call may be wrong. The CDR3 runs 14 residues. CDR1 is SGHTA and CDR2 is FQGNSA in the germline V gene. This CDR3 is CASSLVGIAGEQYF. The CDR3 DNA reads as TGTGCCAGCAGCTTAGTGGGGATAGCGGGCGAGCAGTACTTC.

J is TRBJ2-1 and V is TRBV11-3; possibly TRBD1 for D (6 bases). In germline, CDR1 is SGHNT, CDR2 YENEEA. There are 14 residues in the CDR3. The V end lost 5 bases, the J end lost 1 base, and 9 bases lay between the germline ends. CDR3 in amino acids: CASSPGQSYNEQFF. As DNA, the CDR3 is TGTGCCAGCAGCCCAGGACAGTCCTACAATGAGCAGTTCTTC.

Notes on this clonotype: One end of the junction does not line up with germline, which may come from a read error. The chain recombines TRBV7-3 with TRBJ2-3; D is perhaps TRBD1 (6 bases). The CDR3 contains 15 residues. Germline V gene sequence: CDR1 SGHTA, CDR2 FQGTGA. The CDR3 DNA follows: TGTGCCAGCAGCGCTACGAGCCGGGACATAGATACCCAGTATTTT. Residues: CASSATSRDIDTQYF.

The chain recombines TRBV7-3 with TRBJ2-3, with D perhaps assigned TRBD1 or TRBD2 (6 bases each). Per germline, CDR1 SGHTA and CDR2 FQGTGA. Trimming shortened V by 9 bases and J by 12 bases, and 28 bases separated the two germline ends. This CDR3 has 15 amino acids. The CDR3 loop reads CARGAGGGEIETQYF. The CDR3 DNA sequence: TGTGCCAGGGGCGCTGGGGGCGGGGAGATAGAGACCCAGTATTTT.

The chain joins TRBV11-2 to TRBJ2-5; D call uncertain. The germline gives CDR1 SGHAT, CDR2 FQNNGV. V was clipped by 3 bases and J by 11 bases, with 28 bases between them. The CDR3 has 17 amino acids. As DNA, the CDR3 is TGTGCCAGCAGCTTGGCGGCGCGGACGAGCTCCTACAATGAGCAGTACTTC. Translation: CASSLAARTSSYNEQYF.

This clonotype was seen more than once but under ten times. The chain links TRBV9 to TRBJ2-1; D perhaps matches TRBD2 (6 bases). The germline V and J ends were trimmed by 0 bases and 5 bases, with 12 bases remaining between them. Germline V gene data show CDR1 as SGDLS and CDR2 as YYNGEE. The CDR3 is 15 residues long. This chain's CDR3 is CASSVAGSGHNEQFF. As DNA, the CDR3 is TGTGCCAGCAGCGTAGCCGGGAGTGGGCACAATGAGCAGTTCTTC.

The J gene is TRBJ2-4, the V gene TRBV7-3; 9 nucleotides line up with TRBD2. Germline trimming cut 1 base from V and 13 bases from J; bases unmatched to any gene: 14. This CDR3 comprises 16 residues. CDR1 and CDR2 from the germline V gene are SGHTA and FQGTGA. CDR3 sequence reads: CASSLRASGKDNEQYF. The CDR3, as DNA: TGTGCCAGCAGCTTAAGGGCTAGCGGGAAAGACAATGAGCAGTACTTC.

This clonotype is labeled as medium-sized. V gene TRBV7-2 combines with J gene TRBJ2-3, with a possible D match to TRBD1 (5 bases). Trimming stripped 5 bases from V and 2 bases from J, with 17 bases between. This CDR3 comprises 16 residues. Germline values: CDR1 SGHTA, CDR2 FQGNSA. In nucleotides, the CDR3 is TGTGCCAGCAGCGAGAGGCAGGGTGGGGACACAGATACGCAGTATTTT. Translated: CASSERQGGDTDTQYF.

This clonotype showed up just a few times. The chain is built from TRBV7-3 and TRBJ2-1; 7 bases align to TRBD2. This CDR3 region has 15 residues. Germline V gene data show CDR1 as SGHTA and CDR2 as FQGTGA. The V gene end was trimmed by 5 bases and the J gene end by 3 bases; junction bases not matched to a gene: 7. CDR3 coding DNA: TGTGCCAGCAGCATAGCTAGCGGAGACTACAATGAGCAGTTCTTC. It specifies CASSIASGDYNEQFF.

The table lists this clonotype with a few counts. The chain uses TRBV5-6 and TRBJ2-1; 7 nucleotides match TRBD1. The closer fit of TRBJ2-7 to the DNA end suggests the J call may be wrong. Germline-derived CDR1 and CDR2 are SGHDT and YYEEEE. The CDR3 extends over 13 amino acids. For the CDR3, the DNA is TGTGCCAGCAGCCGGGACAGCACCTACGAGCAGTACTTC. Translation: CASSRDSTYEQYF.

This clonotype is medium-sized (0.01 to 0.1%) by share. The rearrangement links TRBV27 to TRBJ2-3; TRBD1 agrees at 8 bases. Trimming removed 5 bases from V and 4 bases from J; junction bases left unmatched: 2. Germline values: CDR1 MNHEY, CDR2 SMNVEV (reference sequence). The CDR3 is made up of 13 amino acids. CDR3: CASSIQGADTQYF. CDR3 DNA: TGTGCCAGCAGTATACAGGGGGCAGATACGCAGTATTTT.